The rows below give T cell receptor beta chains drawn from one sample of a study of blood T cell repertoires in COVID-19. Clones were sequenced by immunoSEQ multiplex PCR, and TCRdb holds only the in-frame ones, with some missing. The sample contains about 350,000 clones, approximately 89% of which appear only once. The sequencing sample was made of peripheral blood. The source is a woman aged 55-69 years with COVID-19, enrolled during active disease. Both conserved end residues are part of each CDR3. Fields, in order: clone size, D gene, V gene, J gene, CDR3 protein, CDR3 DNA. A D gene is named only where the DNA matches it firmly. The size of a clone is reported for some rows only, either as once, few or many, or as a class for expanded clones.

clone size: -; D gene: -; V gene: TRBV5-1; J gene: TRBJ2-2; CDR3 protein: CASNEGANTGELFF; CDR3 DNA: TGCGCCAGCAACGAGGGGGCGAACACCGGGGAGCTGTTTTTT
clone size: -; D gene: -; V gene: TRBV2; J gene: TRBJ1-1; CDR3 protein: CASSEALGNMNTEAFF; CDR3 DNA: TGTGCCAGCAGTGAAGCGTTGGGCAACATGAACACTGAAGCTTTCTTT
clone size: -; D gene: TRBD1; V gene: TRBV11-2; J gene: TRBJ2-7; CDR3 protein: CASSSGTGALYEQYF; CDR3 DNA: TGTGCCAGCAGCTCTGGGACAGGGGCTTTATACGAGCAGTACTTC
clone size: -; D gene: -; V gene: TRBV5-1; J gene: TRBJ1-4; CDR3 protein: CASSLGAFNEKLFF; CDR3 DNA: TGCGCCAGCAGCTTGGGGGCGTTTAATGAAAAACTGTTTTTT
clone size: -; D gene: TRBD2; V gene: TRBV9; J gene: TRBJ2-3; CDR3 protein: CASSVGGGEGTDTQYF; CDR3 DNA: TGTGCCAGCAGCGTAGGGGGAGGGGAGGGTACAGATACGCAGTATTTT
clone size: -; D gene: -; V gene: TRBV6-5; J gene: TRBJ1-3; CDR3 protein: CASKGGNSGNTIYF; CDR3 DNA: TGTGCCAGCAAGGGGGGGAACTCTGGAAACACCATATATTTT
clone size: few; D gene: TRBD1; V gene: TRBV5-1; J gene: TRBJ1-6; CDR3 protein: CASSFRGLSYNSPLHF; CDR3 DNA: TGCGCCAGCAGCTTTAGGGGGCTTTCCTATAATTCACCCCTCCACTTT
clone size: -; D gene: -; V gene: TRBV5-8; J gene: TRBJ1-6; CDR3 protein: CASSLYGGNSPLHF; CDR3 DNA: TGTGCCAGCAGCTTATACGGGGGGAATTCACCCCTCCACTTT
clone size: -; D gene: TRBD1; V gene: TRBV14; J gene: TRBJ1-4; CDR3 protein: CASSRGQVEKLFF; CDR3 DNA: TGTGCCAGCAGCAGAGGACAGGTTGAAAAACTGTTTTTT
clone size: -; D gene: -; V gene: TRBV7-7; J gene: TRBJ2-5; CDR3 protein: CASSVSQGTETQYF; CDR3 DNA: TGTGCTAGCAGCGTATCACAGGGAACAGAGACCCAGTACTTC
clone size: once; D gene: -; V gene: TRBV9; J gene: TRBJ1-5; CDR3 protein: CASSAVGNTGQPQHF; CDR3 DNA: TGTGCCAGCAGCGCTGTTGGGAACACGGGGCAGCCCCAGCATTTT
clone size: -; D gene: -; V gene: TRBV5-1; J gene: TRBJ2-5; CDR3 protein: CASSLTAPSGETQYF; CDR3 DNA: TGCGCCAGCAGCTTGACGGCCCCCAGCGGAGAGACCCAGTACTTC
clone size: once; D gene: -; V gene: TRBV12-5; J gene: TRBJ1-1; CDR3 protein: CASGYSQGNTEAFF; CDR3 DNA: TGTGCTAGTGGTTACTCACAGGGAAACACTGAAGCTTTCTTT
clone size: -; D gene: TRBD1; V gene: TRBV19; J gene: TRBJ1-4; CDR3 protein: CASSRQGEKLFF; CDR3 DNA: TGTGCCAGTAGTCGACAGGGAGAAAAACTGTTTTTT
clone size: -; D gene: -; V gene: TRBV2; J gene: TRBJ1-2; CDR3 protein: CASSVGGDGYTF; CDR3 DNA: TGTGCCAGCAGTGTTGGGGGCGACGGCTACACCTTC
clone size: -; D gene: TRBD1; V gene: TRBV7-2; J gene: TRBJ1-1; CDR3 protein: CASSFLGQGLNTEAFF; CDR3 DNA: TGTGCCAGCAGCTTCCTCGGACAGGGTCTGAACACTGAAGCTTTCTTT
clone size: -; D gene: TRBD1; V gene: TRBV4-1; J gene: TRBJ1-2; CDR3 protein: CASSQEDRGRPGYTF; CDR3 DNA: TGCGCCAGCAGCCAAGAAGACAGGGGCAGACCTGGCTACACCTTC
clone size: -; D gene: -; V gene: TRBV7-9; J gene: TRBJ1-2; CDR3 protein: CASSQGSGDGYTF; CDR3 DNA: TGTGCCAGCAGTCAGGGGTCGGGTGATGGCTACACCTTC
clone size: -; D gene: TRBD1; V gene: TRBV7-2; J gene: TRBJ1-1; CDR3 protein: CASSSQQGVQAFF; CDR3 DNA: TGTGCCAGCAGTTCCCAGCAGGGGGTGCAAGCTTTCTTT
clone size: once; D gene: -; V gene: TRBV19; J gene: TRBJ2-3; CDR3 protein: CASNSIAGTDTQYF; CDR3 DNA: TGTGCCAGTAATTCGATAGCGGGCACAGATACGCAGTATTTT
clone size: -; D gene: TRBD1; V gene: TRBV20-1; J gene: TRBJ1-2; CDR3 protein: CSASPLQGTYGYTF; CDR3 DNA: TGCAGTGCTAGTCCATTACAGGGGACCTATGGCTACACCTTC
clone size: -; D gene: TRBD1; V gene: TRBV5-1; J gene: TRBJ1-3; CDR3 protein: CASSFWTGDVPGNTIYF; CDR3 DNA: TGCGCCAGCAGCTTTTGGACAGGGGACGTGCCTGGAAACACCATATATTTT
clone size: -; D gene: -; V gene: TRBV5-8; J gene: TRBJ1-2; CDR3 protein: CASSTGLGYTF; CDR3 DNA: TGTGCCAGCAGCACTGGACTGGGCTACACCTTC
clone size: -; D gene: TRBD1; V gene: TRBV28; J gene: TRBJ1-4; CDR3 protein: CASRGGEKLFF; CDR3 DNA: TGTGCCAGCAGAGGGGGCGAGAAACTGTTTTTT
clone size: -; D gene: TRBD2; V gene: TRBV9; J gene: TRBJ2-3; CDR3 protein: CASSVGAGGITDTQYF; CDR3 DNA: TGTGCCAGCAGCGTAGGTGCCGGGGGGATCACAGATACGCAGTATTTT
clone size: -; D gene: -; V gene: TRBV7-2; J gene: TRBJ2-1; CDR3 protein: CASSFYRAIFYNEQFF; CDR3 DNA: TGTGCCAGCAGCTTCTACAGGGCAATCTTTTACAATGAGCAGTTCTTC
clone size: -; D gene: TRBD2; V gene: TRBV9; J gene: TRBJ2-3; CDR3 protein: CASSTPTSGGAADTQYF; CDR3 DNA: TGTGCCAGCAGCACCCCTACTAGCGGGGGGGCAGCAGATACGCAGTATTTT
clone size: once; D gene: -; V gene: TRBV18; J gene: TRBJ2-1; CDR3 protein: CASSPNRANNEQFF; CDR3 DNA: TGTGCCAGCTCGCCCAACAGGGCCAACAATGAGCAGTTCTTC
clone size: -; D gene: -; V gene: TRBV29-1; J gene: TRBJ2-7; CDR3 protein: CSVGHGGIGYEQYF; CDR3 DNA: TGCAGCGTGGGGCATGGGGGGATCGGCTACGAGCAGTACTTC
clone size: -; D gene: -; V gene: TRBV7-9; J gene: TRBJ1-1; CDR3 protein: CASSLSSVWWTFF; CDR3 DNA: TGTGCCAGCAGCTTGTCCAGCGTGTGGTGGACTTTCTTT
clone size: once; D gene: -; V gene: TRBV2; J gene: TRBJ1-5; CDR3 protein: CASSDPRGNQPQHF; CDR3 DNA: TGTGCCAGCAGTGATCCTCGTGGCAATCAGCCCCAGCATTTT
clone size: -; D gene: -; V gene: TRBV24-1; J gene: TRBJ2-3; CDR3 protein: CATSDLTGDTDTQYF; CDR3 DNA: TGTGCCACCAGTGATTTGACCGGGGACACAGATACGCAGTATTTT
clone size: -; D gene: -; V gene: TRBV7-9; J gene: TRBJ1-4; CDR3 protein: CASSLPETDTTNEKLFF; CDR3 DNA: TGTGCCAGCAGTCTCCCGGAGACAGATACAACTAATGAAAAACTGTTTTTT
clone size: -; D gene: -; V gene: TRBV5-1; J gene: TRBJ1-2; CDR3 protein: CASSFSEGTYYGYTF; CDR3 DNA: TGCGCCAGCAGCTTCTCGGAGGGGACCTACTATGGCTACACCTTC
clone size: -; D gene: -; V gene: TRBV12-3/TRBV12-4; J gene: TRBJ1-1; CDR3 protein: CASSPIRGTEAFF; CDR3 DNA: TGTGCCAGCAGCCCGATCCGAGGGACTGAAGCTTTCTTT
clone size: -; D gene: -; V gene: TRBV7-6; J gene: TRBJ1-5; CDR3 protein: CASSLGTNTQPQHF; CDR3 DNA: TGTGCCAGCAGCTTAGGGACAAATACTCAGCCCCAGCATTTT
clone size: few; D gene: -; V gene: TRBV14; J gene: TRBJ2-7; CDR3 protein: CASSQEGGSGGSYEQYF; CDR3 DNA: TGTGCCAGCAGCCAAGAAGGGGGCAGCGGGGGAAGCTACGAGCAGTACTTC
clone size: -; D gene: TRBD1; V gene: TRBV7-8; J gene: TRBJ1-1; CDR3 protein: CASSLGQGANTEAFF; CDR3 DNA: TGTGCCAGCAGCTTAGGACAGGGGGCAAACACTGAAGCTTTCTTT
clone size: -; D gene: -; V gene: TRBV24-1; J gene: TRBJ2-7; CDR3 protein: CATSEPRSPYEQYF; CDR3 DNA: TGTGCCACCAGTGAACCTAGGTCCCCCTACGAGCAGTACTTC
clone size: -; D gene: -; V gene: TRBV18; J gene: TRBJ1-5; CDR3 protein: CASLSSSGLNSNQPQHF; CDR3 DNA: TGTGCCAGCTTATCCAGCTCGGGTCTCAATAGCAATCAGCCCCAGCATTTT
clone size: -; D gene: -; V gene: TRBV29-1; J gene: TRBJ1-2; CDR3 protein: CNQGKGNGYTF; CDR3 DNA: TGCAACCAGGGGAAGGGGAATGGCTACACCTTC
clone size: -; D gene: -; V gene: TRBV7-9; J gene: TRBJ1-2; CDR3 protein: CASSNVRTGPYTF; CDR3 DNA: TGTGCCAGCAGCAATGTACGAACAGGGCCCTACACCTTC
clone size: few; D gene: TRBD1; V gene: TRBV3-1/TRBV3-2; J gene: TRBJ1-6; CDR3 protein: CASRRTGYNSPLHF; CDR3 DNA: TGTGCCAGCAGGCGGACAGGATATAATTCACCCCTCCACTTT
clone size: few; D gene: -; V gene: TRBV7-8; J gene: TRBJ1-2; CDR3 protein: CASSPPGLKGDYGYTF; CDR3 DNA: TGTGCCAGCAGCCCGCCAGGCCTAAAGGGAGACTATGGCTACACCTTC
clone size: -; D gene: -; V gene: TRBV4-2; J gene: TRBJ1-1; CDR3 protein: CASSQRRAGGTEAFF; CDR3 DNA: TGTGCCAGCAGCCAGCGCCGGGCGGGGGGCACTGAAGCTTTCTTT
clone size: -; D gene: -; V gene: TRBV5-8; J gene: TRBJ1-1; CDR3 protein: CASSLTGNTEAFF; CDR3 DNA: TGTGCCAGCAGTTTGACAGGGAACACTGAAGCTTTCTTT
clone size: -; D gene: -; V gene: TRBV30; J gene: TRBJ1-1; CDR3 protein: CAWRGGIEAFF; CDR3 DNA: TGTGCCTGGCGGGGGGGGATTGAAGCTTTCTTT
clone size: -; D gene: TRBD1; V gene: TRBV7-2; J gene: TRBJ2-5; CDR3 protein: CASSLAGTAQETQYF; CDR3 DNA: TGTGCCAGCAGCTTAGCCGGGACAGCGCAAGAGACCCAGTACTTC